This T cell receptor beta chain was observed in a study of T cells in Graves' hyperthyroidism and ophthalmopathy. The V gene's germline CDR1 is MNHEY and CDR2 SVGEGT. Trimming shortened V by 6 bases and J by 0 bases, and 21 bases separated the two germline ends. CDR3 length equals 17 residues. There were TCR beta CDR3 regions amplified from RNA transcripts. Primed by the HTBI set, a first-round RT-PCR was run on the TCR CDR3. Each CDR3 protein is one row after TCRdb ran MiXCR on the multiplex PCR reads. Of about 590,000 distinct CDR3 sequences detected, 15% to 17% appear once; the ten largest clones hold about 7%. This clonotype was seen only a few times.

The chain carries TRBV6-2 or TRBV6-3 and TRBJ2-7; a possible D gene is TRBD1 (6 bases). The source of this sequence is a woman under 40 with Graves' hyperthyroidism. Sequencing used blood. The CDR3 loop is CASSRNTDRLGSYEQYF. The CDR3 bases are TGTGCCAGCAGCCGAAATACCGACAGGCTCGGCTCCTACGAGCAGTACTTC.